The source of this T cell receptor (beta chain) is a study of T cells in Graves' hyperthyroidism and ophthalmopathy. The CDR3 runs 16 residues. V was pared by 1 base and J by 1 base, with 16 bases between. Germline V gene sequence: CDR1 DFQATT, CDR2 SNEGSKA (reference sequence). Across 18 months, stable Graves' hyperthyroidism was marked by no progression to ophthalmopathy. The CDR3 regions of TCR beta were amplified from RNA transcripts. The TCR CDR3 was amplified in a first-round RT-PCR using the HTBI primer set. TCRdb analysed the multiplex PCR reads with MiXCR anew, one entry per CDR3 protein. Of 500,000 to 750,000 distinct CDR3 sequences in the sample, under 60% were seen once. As to this clonotype: Antigen unknown. This could be a read error, since a much larger clone is one nucleotide away.

General study findings and limits: Most thyroid-expanded clonotypes above 0.001 were also found in blood.

This chain joins TRBV20-1 and TRBJ2-5, with D possibly matching TRBD2 (6 bases). This TCR was sampled from a woman aged 18-35 years with Graves' hyperthyroidism. The sample was peripheral blood or thyroid tissue (not recorded which). For the CDR3, the DNA is TGCAGTGCTAGAGCCCCCAGGCGGGGCCCCCAAGAGACCCAGTACTTC. Residues: CSARAPRRGPQETQYF.